Below are 8 T cell receptor beta chains sequenced from a single sample in a study of shared clonotypes between healthy human individuals. Method: immunoSEQ multiplex PCR; TCRdb's copy keeps in-frame clones and lacks some. The sample carries 450,000 to 550,000 clones, 79% recorded once. The sequenced material came from PBMCs. These receptors originate from a woman in her forties in good health. Some clones in this sample may be carry-over from other donors' samples.

The V and J genes are TRBV21-1 and TRBJ2-5; the D call of TRBD2 is as the table states it, not checked on the DNA. TRBV21-1 constitutes a pseudogene. The CDR3 runs 16 residues. The CDR3 loop reads CASSKWREDVRETQYF. CDR3 bases: TGTGCCAGCAGCAAGTGGCGGGAGGACGTCCGGGAGACCCAGTACTTC.

The J gene is TRBJ1-6, the V gene TRBV6-5; 11 bases match TRBD1. CDR3 length: 15 residues. CDR1 and CDR2 from the germline V gene are MNHEY and SVGAGI. The trim removed 2 bases at V and 10 bases at J, leaving 4 bases unmatched. Written as DNA, the CDR3 is TGTGCCAGCAGTTACGTAGGGACAGGGGGATCACCCCTCCACTTT. Its translation is CASSYVGTGGSPLHF.

This clone was observed once. This chain links TRBV9 with TRBJ1-5; D might be TRBD1 (6 bases). Germline values: CDR1 SGDLS, CDR2 YYNGEE. The CDR3 spans 18 residues. Trimming shortened V by 4 bases and J by 1 base, and 21 bases separated the two germline ends. CDR3 coding DNA: TGTGCCAGCAGCTTGGTAGGAGGGGGACTTACGAGCAATCAGCCCCAGCATTTT. Translating it yields CASSLVGGGLTSNQPQHF.

The CDR3 loop reads CASSTSGELTQYF. Written as DNA, the CDR3 is TGCGCCAGCAGCACGAGCGGGGAATTAACGCAGTATTTT. The chain employs TRBV4-1 and TRBJ2-3, with TRBD2 identical over 7 bases. The CDR3 is made up of 13 amino acids. With V trimmed by 5 bases and J by 9 bases, 8 bases remained unmatched. Germline loops: CDR1 MGHRA, CDR2 YSYEKL.

The CDR3 here is CASSASGSTDTQYF. In DNA form, the CDR3 reads TGTGCCAGCTCAGCTAGCGGGAGCACAGATACGCAGTATTTT. This chain uses TRBV18 with TRBJ2-3; 8 bases align to TRBD2. From germline, CDR1 is KGHSH and CDR2 LQKENI. V gave up 5 bases and J gave up 0 bases; unmatched junction bases: 1. The CDR3 has 14 residues.

This sequence joins TRBV6-4 and TRBJ2-1; 8 bases agree with TRBD2. V was clipped by 6 bases and J by 8 bases; unmatched bases: 12. The CDR3 spans 15 residues. The V gene's germline CDR1 is MRHNA and CDR2 SNTAGT. The CDR3 loop reads CASSAQAGEAHEQFF. In nucleotides, the CDR3 is TGTGCCAGCAGCGCACAAGCGGGAGAGGCTCATGAGCAGTTCTTC.

The rearrangement joins TRBV28 to TRBJ2-1; no definite D call. Germline V gene sequence: CDR1 MDHEN, CDR2 SYDVKM. V was clipped by 2 bases and J by 5 bases, with 10 bases between them. The CDR3 has 14 residues. The CDR3 reads CASSLRENNNEQFF. DNA for the CDR3: TGTGCCAGCAGTTTAAGAGAGAATAACAATGAGCAGTTCTTC. Full variable domain (remainder filled in from reference TRBV28 and TRBJ2-1): DVKVTQSSRYLVKRTGEKVFLECVQDMDHENMFWYRQDPGLGLRLIYFSYDVKMKEKGDIPEGYSVSREKKERFSLILESASTNQTSMYLCASSLRENNNEQFFGPGTRLTVL.

The chain has TRBV6-1 and TRBJ2-7; TRBD1 matches at 8 bases. V lost 4 bases to trimming and J lost 4 bases; unmatched junction nucleotides: 6. The CDR3 loop spans 14 amino acids. The germline V gene encodes CDR1 MNHNS and CDR2 SASEGT. CDR3 nucleotides: TGTGCCAGCAGTGTGGGCAGGGGGCCTTACGAGCAGTACTTC. Translation: CASSVGRGPYEQYF.